The 24 T cell receptor beta chains presented below share a single source sample, sequenced in a study of response to subunit inactivated influenza vaccine. Using its own MiXCR run on the RT-PCR reads, TCRdb lists one record per CDR3 protein. The table shows hundreds of thousands of distinct CDR3 sequences, with about 18% occurring only once. The sample was PBMCs from blood, taken 4 to 6 days after vaccination. All receptors derive from a man between 45 and 60 years old who received an inactivated influenza vaccine.

This chain connects TRBV4-1 to TRBJ2-1; tentative D call: TRBD1 (6 bases). CDR1 and CDR2 (germline): MGHRA, YSYEKL. V was shortened by 2 bases and J by 11 bases, with 7 bases between the two germline ends. The CDR3 length is 11 residues. The CDR3 bases are TGCGCCAGCAGCCAACAGGGGCAGCAGTTCTTC. Its protein product is CASSQQGQQFF.

This clonotype was seen a handful of times. The rearrangement links TRBV6-2 or TRBV6-3 to TRBJ2-3; a possible D gene is TRBD1 (6 bases). The length of the CDR3 is 13 residues. The V end lost 6 bases, the J end lost 3 bases, and 10 bases lay between the germline ends. In germline, CDR1 is MNHEY, CDR2 SVGEGT. The CDR3 DNA reads as TGTGCCAGCAGGTACACAGGGACAGATACGCAGTATTTT. Encoded protein: CASRYTGTDTQYF.

The chain is built from TRBV2 and TRBJ2-1; 7 bases fit TRBD2. Trimming removed 0 bases from V and 3 bases from J; junction bases left unmatched: 5. CDR3 length: 16 residues. Germline V CDR1 and CDR2: SNHLY, FYNNEI. The CDR3 DNA is TGTGCCAGCAGTGAAGCGCTCTGGACTAGCTACAATGAGCAGTTCTTC. Its protein is CASSEALWTSYNEQFF.

This clonotype came up a few times. The CDR3 region is CASSEMGRPDTQYF. DNA for the CDR3: TGTGCCAGCAGTGAAATGGGACGCCCAGATACGCAGTATTTT. The chain combines TRBV2 with TRBJ2-3; D tentatively fits TRBD1 or TRBD2 (5 bases each). Between the trimmed V and J ends, which lost 2 bases and 4 bases, there was a span of 10 bases. The germline V gene has CDR1 SNHLY and CDR2 FYNNEI. The CDR3 totals 14 residues.

This clonotype was observed at least ten times. A read error may produce the germline difference seen at one junction end. This chain joins TRBV7-7 and TRBJ2-1; D possibly corresponds to TRBD1 (5 bases). Looked up from germline, CDR1 is SSHAT and CDR2 is FNYEAQ (reference sequence). The CDR3 runs to 16 residues. This CDR3 is CASSPGQGGSYNEQFF. The CDR3 bases are TGTGCTAGCAGCCCCGGGCAGGGCGGATCATACAATGAGCAGTTCTTC.

This clonotype was seen repeatedly, ten times or more. The chain joins TRBV12-3 or TRBV12-4 to TRBJ1-3; D remains ambiguous. The V end lost 5 bases, the J end lost 3 bases, and 8 bases lay between the germline ends. The CDR3 is 13 residues long. The CDR3: CASSPPLGNTIYF. As DNA, the CDR3 is TGTGCCAGCAGTCCCCCCCTTGGAAACACCATATATTTT.

This clonotype was counted only a few times. The genes are TRBV20-1 and TRBJ2-7; 10 bases fit TRBD2. Germline trimming cut 4 bases from V and 5 bases from J; bases unmatched to any gene: 11. CDR1 DFQATT and CDR2 SNEGSKA come from the germline V gene (reference sequence). CDR3 size: 15 residues. CDR3 protein: CSAMRLAGAGHEQYF. As DNA, the CDR3 is TGCAGTGCTATGAGGCTAGCGGGAGCCGGCCACGAGCAGTACTTC.

In its sample, this clonotype was seen a few times. The chain has TRBV4-3 and TRBJ2-1, with D unresolved. V was pared by 0 bases and J by 4 bases, with 19 bases between. CDR1 and CDR2 from the germline V gene are LGHNA and YSLEER. This CDR3 comprises 18 residues. CDR3 DNA: TGCGCCAGCAGCCAAGATCCCTTAGTTGGTAGATCTTACAATGAGCAGTTCTTC. Translating gives CASSQDPLVGRSYNEQFF.

This clonotype was observed a few times. The V gene is TRBV7-2, the J gene TRBJ1-2; 8 bases match TRBD1. From germline, CDR1 is SGHTA and CDR2 FQGNSA. CDR3 length equals 14 residues. V gave up 0 bases and J gave up 8 bases; unmatched junction bases: 5. As DNA, the CDR3 is TGTGCCAGCAGCTTAGCAGTCAGGGGGCTGGGCTACACCTTC. This codes for CASSLAVRGLGYTF. Based on the CDR3 plus reference TRBV7-2 and TRBJ1-2, the full variable domain is GAGVSQSPSNKVTEKGKDVELRCDPISGHTALYWYRQSLGQGLEFLIYFQGNSAPDKSGLPSDRFSAERTGGSVSTLTIQRTQQEDSAVYLCASSLAVRGLGYTFGSGTRLTVV.

This clonotype has only a few counts. This chain joins TRBV28 and TRBJ1-6; D remains ambiguous. Germline V gene lookup returns CDR1 MDHEN and CDR2 SYDVKM. The CDR3 extends over 15 amino acids. The germline V and J ends were trimmed by 3 bases and 5 bases, with 11 bases remaining between them. This chain's CDR3 is CASSFQGTNNSPLHF. CDR3 nucleotide sequence: TGTGCCAGCAGTTTTCAAGGAACAAATAATTCACCCCTCCACTTT.

This clonotype was seen ten or more times. The chain links TRBV20-1 to TRBJ2-3; TRBD2 matches at 7 bases. The trim removed 6 bases at V and 2 bases at J, leaving 14 bases unmatched. The germline CDR1 and CDR2 sequences are DFQATT and SNEGSKA (reference sequence). This CDR3 comprises 16 residues. The CDR3 sequence is CSAPIYASGNTDTQYF. In DNA, the CDR3 is TGCAGTGCCCCTATTTATGCTAGCGGTAACACAGATACGCAGTATTTT.

V is TRBV24-1 and J is TRBJ1-5, with 9 bases matching TRBD1. With V trimmed by 2 bases and J by 1 base, 11 bases remained unmatched. The germline V gene encodes CDR1 KGHDR and CDR2 SFDVKD. This CDR3 is 19 amino acids long. This CDR3 is CATSDSSVGQGTSNQPQHF. Written as DNA, the CDR3 is TGTGCCACCAGTGATTCCTCGGTAGGACAGGGGACGAGCAATCAGCCCCAGCATTTT.

In DNA form, the CDR3 reads TGCAGCGTTGGGATGGGTAGCCTGGTAGATACGCAGTATTTT. This encodes CSVGMGSLVDTQYF. The chain combines TRBV29-1 with TRBJ2-3; D gene uncertain. The germline V and J ends were trimmed by 4 bases and 5 bases, with 16 bases remaining between them. This CDR3 has 14 amino acids. Germline-derived CDR1 and CDR2 are SQVTM and ANQGSEA.

V and J are TRBV7-2 and TRBJ2-1; D is unclear. Germline lookup yields CDR1 SGHTA and CDR2 FQGNSA. This CDR3 is 15 amino acids long. Trimming stripped 4 bases from V and 2 bases from J, with 12 bases between. The CDR3 DNA is TGTGCCAGCAGCTGGGTTTTTGGCCCCTACAATGAGCAGTTCTTC. Encoded protein: CASSWVFGPYNEQFF.

The chain links TRBV4-2 to TRBJ2-7; TRBD1 or TRBD2 may be the D gene (5 bases each). The V end lost 1 base, the J end lost 7 bases, and 14 bases lay between the germline ends. Germline V CDR1 and CDR2: LGHNA, YNFKEQ. The CDR3 is made up of 14 amino acids. The CDR3 sequence is CASSQGIGEYEQYF. The CDR3 coding sequence is TGTGCCAGCAGCCAAGGTATAGGGGAGTATGAGCAGTACTTC.

CDR3 coding DNA: TGTGCCAGCAGCTTACTAGCGGGAGTTGCCCACGAGCAGTACTTC. It specifies CASSLLAGVAHEQYF. The genes are TRBV5-5 and TRBJ2-7; 11 bases agree with TRBD2. Germline values: CDR1 SGHKS, CDR2 YYEKEE (reference sequence). V lost 2 bases and J lost 5; bases outside the gene matches: 6. This CDR3 contains 15 residues.

The rearrangement uses TRBV7-9 and TRBJ1-1, with D possibly matching TRBD1 (5 bases). This CDR3 region has 14 residues. V lost 4 bases to trimming and J lost 1 base, with 10 bases between them. Germline V lookup: CDR1 SEHNR, CDR2 FQNEAQ (reference sequence). The CDR3 bases are TGTGCCAGCAGCTCGGGACTCTGGAACACTGAAGCTTTCTTT. Its translation: CASSSGLWNTEAFF.

A few counts support this clonotype. The genes are TRBV7-2 and TRBJ2-1; no reliable D call. The V gene lost 8 bases and the J gene lost 8 bases, with 19 bases spanning the gap. In germline, CDR1 is SGHTA, CDR2 FQGNSA. There are 14 residues in the CDR3. The DNA for the CDR3 is TGTGCCAGCCGCCGTGGGCTAGTACCCCATGAGCAGTTCTTC. It specifies CASRRGLVPHEQFF.

This chain links TRBV6-1 with TRBJ2-5, with D possibly matching TRBD2 (5 bases). V gave up 5 bases and J gave up 7 bases, with 23 bases separating them. Germline V gene sequence: CDR1 MNHNS, CDR2 SASEGT. This CDR3 is built from 16 residues. In DNA, the CDR3 is TGTGCCAGCAGTAGATCACTGGACTCCATCTCGTCGACCCAGTACTTC. It translates to CASSRSLDSISSTQYF.

V is TRBV7-3 and J is TRBJ2-7, with 7 positions matching TRBD2. Looked up from germline, CDR1 is SGHTA and CDR2 is FQGTGA. CDR3 length: 15 amino acids. Trimming took 2 bases from V and 2 from J; bases not matched to a gene: 6. In DNA form, the CDR3 reads TGTGCCAGCAGCTTAGTGCCTAGCGGTGCCTACGAGCAGTACTTC. Its translation: CASSLVPSGAYEQYF.

This chain connects TRBV10-3 to TRBJ2-5, with D possibly matching TRBD2 (5 bases). CDR1 is ENHRY, CDR2 SYGVKD, per germline. The V gene lost 1 base and the J gene lost 2 bases, with 8 bases spanning the gap. This CDR3 region has 14 residues. As DNA, the CDR3 is TGTGCCATCAGTGAGTTTGAGGGACAAGAGACCCAGTACTTC. Amino acid sequence: CAISEFEGQETQYF.

This clonotype was observed a handful of times. The chain employs TRBV6-5 and TRBJ2-7; 9 bases match TRBD2. This CDR3 is 17 amino acids long. CDR1 MNHEY and CDR2 SVGAGI come from the germline V gene. V lost 2 bases to trimming and J lost 2 bases; unmatched junction nucleotides: 10. The CDR3 is CASSYAPYSGSTYEQYF. Written as DNA, the CDR3 is TGTGCCAGCAGTTACGCCCCATATAGCGGGAGCACCTACGAGCAGTACTTC.

This clonotype was observed at least ten times. The chain carries TRBV12-3 or TRBV12-4 and TRBJ2-3; D may match TRBD1 or TRBD2 (5 bases each). The CDR3 has 16 residues. Deletions cut 5 bases from V and 0 bases from J, with 15 bases between. CDR3 region: CASSRNGAASTDTQYF. CDR3 coding DNA: TGTGCCAGCAGTCGAAACGGGGCAGCTAGCACAGATACGCAGTATTTT.

This clonotype was counted only a few times. The chain uses TRBV12-3 or TRBV12-4 and TRBJ1-2; perhaps TRBD1 as D (5 bases). The CDR3 runs 13 residues. With 3 bases removed from V and 7 bases from J, the gap between germline ends came to 12 bases. CDR3 protein: CASSFGGLGGYTF. DNA for the CDR3: TGTGCCAGCAGTTTCGGGGGGTTGGGTGGCTACACCTTC.